This is a list of T cell receptor beta chains from one sample in a study of blood T cells in healthy people across ages. TCRdb passed the 5' RACE reads through MiXCR, listing each CDR3 protein once. Here the sample spans approximately 900,000 distinct CDR3 sequences, 40% to 60% being singletons. The sample was blood. The receptors shown here come from a man aged 30 to 39 in good health. CDR3s include the opening cysteine and the closing phenylalanine or tryptophan. D genes are given only for firm matches. Where a row states a size, it is once, few, many or the class of an expanded clone; other rows omit it.

TRBV10-1,-,TRBJ2-3,-,CASSEGRSTDTQYF,TGCGCCAGCAGTGAGGGCAGGAGCACAGATACGCAGTATTTT
TRBV5-1,-,TRBJ2-3,-,CASSLGQRSGLGTDTQYF,TGCGCCAGCAGCTTGGGACAAAGGTCGGGGTTAGGCACAGATACGCAGTATTTT
TRBV9,-,TRBJ1-6,few,CASSATGSSYNSPLHF,TGTGCCAGCAGCGCCACAGGGAGCTCCTATAATTCACCCCTCCACTTT
TRBV13,-,TRBJ2-1,few,CASSSGRGLNEQFF,TGTGCCAGCAGCAGCGGCCGGGGACTCAATGAGCAGTTCTTC
TRBV20-1,TRBD2,TRBJ2-5,-,CSASDSSGGDEQYF,TGCAGTGCTAGTGATAGTAGCGGGGGGGATGAGCAGTACTTC
TRBV11-2,-,TRBJ2-5,few,CASSLRGDTLGGDQYF,TGTGCCAGCAGCTTAAGGGGGGACACTCTTGGGGGGGACCAGTACTTC
TRBV5-6,TRBD1,TRBJ2-5,-,CASTRQGDGETQYF,TGTGCCAGCACCCGACAGGGAGATGGGGAGACCCAGTACTTC
TRBV6-5,-,TRBJ2-7,many,CASSAGASYEQYF,TGTGCCAGCAGTGCGGGCGCATCCTACGAGCAGTACTTC
TRBV11-1,-,TRBJ2-1,-,CASSLALEGSYNEQFF,TGTGCCAGCAGCTTAGCGCTGGAGGGGTCCTACAATGAGCAGTTCTTC
TRBV18,TRBD2,TRBJ2-5,-,CASSPLSGGAEETQYF,TGTGCCAGCTCACCACTTAGCGGGGGGGCCGAAGAGACCCAGTACTTC
TRBV2,-,TRBJ2-1,-,CASSELVLPNEQFF,TGTGCCAGCAGTGAGCTGGTCCTCCCCAATGAGCAGTTCTTC
TRBV29-1,TRBD2,TRBJ2-5,once,CSVSQVWTSGAQETQYF,TGCAGCGTTTCCCAAGTTTGGACTAGCGGGGCTCAAGAGACCCAGTACTTC
TRBV4-2,-,TRBJ2-6,-,CASSLVVGPGANVLTF,TGTGCCAGCAGCCTGGTAGTGGGCCCTGGGGCCAACGTCCTGACTTTC
TRBV5-1,TRBD1,TRBJ2-7,-,CASSLVVTGARRASYEQYF,TGCGCCAGCAGCTTGGTGGTGACAGGGGCTCGGCGCGCCTCCTACGAGCAGTACTTC
TRBV4-1,-,TRBJ2-7,-,CASSPIQGDSYEQYF,TGCGCCAGCAGCCCTATTCAGGGAGACTCCTACGAGCAGTACTTC
TRBV10-3,TRBD1,TRBJ2-1,-,CAISRDSSYNEQFF,TGTGCCATCAGTAGGGACAGCTCCTACAATGAGCAGTTCTTC
TRBV12-3/TRBV12-4,TRBD2,TRBJ2-7,-,CASSLVLAGYEQYF,TGTGCCAGCAGTTTAGTTCTAGCGGGTTACGAGCAGTACTTC
TRBV28,-,TRBJ2-2,-,CASAGFGELFF,TGTGCCAGCGCAGGGTTCGGGGAGCTGTTTTTT
TRBV7-2,-,TRBJ2-3,-,CASSSGVAAGNADTQYF,TGTGCCAGCAGCTCGGGTGTTGCGGCGGGGAACGCAGATACGCAGTATTTT
TRBV5-1,TRBD2,TRBJ2-7,-,CASSLGLALYEQYF,TGCGCCAGCAGCTTGGGACTAGCGTTATACGAGCAGTACTTC
TRBV24-1,-,TRBJ2-7,-,CATSDLEDSAPYF,TGTGCCACCAGTGATTTGGAGGACAGCGCCCCGTACTTC
TRBV7-7,-,TRBJ2-6,-,CASSPPGANVPTF,TGTGCTAGCAGCCCGCCTGGGGCCAACGTCCCGACTTTC
TRBV4-1,-,TRBJ1-5,-,CASRLDIYSNQPQHF,TGCGCCAGCAGACTGGATATCTATAGCAATCAGCCCCAGCATTTT
TRBV11-2,-,TRBJ2-2,few,CASSLPRRTGELFF,TGTGCCAGCAGCTTACCTCGACGGACCGGGGAGCTGTTTTTT
TRBV6-5,-,TRBJ1-1,-,CASSYDGGLEAFF,TGTGCCAGCAGTTATGACGGGGGGCTGGAAGCTTTCTTT
TRBV4-3,-,TRBJ2-5,few,CASSQGGAVGETQYF,TGCGCCAGCAGCCAAGGCGGGGCCGTAGGAGAGACCCAGTACTTC
TRBV28,TRBD1,TRBJ2-7,-,CASSLFGTGGYEQYF,TGTGCCAGCAGTTTGTTTGGGACAGGGGGTTACGAGCAGTACTTC
TRBV5-8,TRBD1,TRBJ1-4,-,CASSLGTGGGEKLFF,TGTGCCAGCAGCTTGGGGACAGGAGGCGGCGAAAAACTGTTTTTT
TRBV28,TRBD1,TRBJ1-2,-,CAIPGQANYGYTF,TGTGCCATCCCGGGACAGGCCAACTATGGCTACACCTTC
TRBV5-1,TRBD1,TRBJ1-1,-,CASNPTGTTEAFF,TGCGCCAGCAACCCGACAGGGACCACTGAAGCTTTCTTT
TRBV25-1,TRBD1,TRBJ2-7,few,CASSQARTGHSYRRPEQYF,TGTGCCAGCAGTCAGGCCCGGACAGGCCATTCCTATAGGAGGCCCGAGCAGTACTTC
TRBV6-4,TRBD2,TRBJ2-3,-,CASSDVWTSFTDTQYF,TGTGCCAGCAGTGACGTCTGGACTAGCTTCACAGATACGCAGTATTTT
TRBV6-5,-,TRBJ2-1,few,CASSYGGVVYNEQFF,TGTGCCAGCAGTTACGGCGGGGTAGTCTACAATGAGCAGTTCTTC
TRBV4-2,-,TRBJ2-3,-,CASSSLVDGTYTRNTQYF,TGTGCCAGCAGCTCGCTTGTGGACGGCACATATACAAGGAATACGCAGTATTTT
TRBV12-3/TRBV12-4,TRBD2,TRBJ2-3,-,CASSDSGGAPDTQYF,TGTGCCAGCAGTGATAGCGGGGGGGCCCCAGATACGCAGTATTTT
TRBV12-3/TRBV12-4,-,TRBJ2-3,-,CASSRNVRTDTQYF,TGTGCCAGCAGTCGCAATGTGAGAACAGATACGCAGTATTTT
TRBV4-3,-,TRBJ2-1,-,CASSQEGAGSYNEQFF,TGCGCCAGCAGCCAAGAAGGGGCGGGGTCGTACAATGAGCAGTTCTTC
TRBV30,-,TRBJ2-7,-,CAWSSGEPYEQYF,TGTGCCTGGAGTTCGGGGGAACCCTACGAGCAGTACTTC
TRBV2,-,TRBJ1-1,few,CASSEEGGYTEAFF,TGTGCCAGCAGTGAAGAGGGGGGATACACTGAAGCTTTTTTT
TRBV18,TRBD2,TRBJ2-3,-,CASSPLAGVHTQYF,TGTGCCAGCTCACCACTAGCGGGCGTACATACGCAGTATTTT
TRBV20-1,-,TRBJ2-7,-,CSAFDQGWENEQYF,TGCAGTGCTTTCGACCAGGGTTGGGAAAACGAGCAGTACTTC
TRBV11-3,TRBD1,TRBJ2-3,-,CASSLRTGGMRRTDTQYF,TGTGCCAGCAGCTTACGGACAGGGGGGATGAGAAGGACAGATACGCAGTATTTT
TRBV29-1,-,TRBJ2-7,-,CSVARPGSPEQYF,TGCAGCGTTGCCCGGCCAGGGTCACCCGAGCAGTACTTC
TRBV4-2,-,TRBJ2-1,-,CASSQDSHYNEQFF,TGTGCCAGCAGCCAAGATAGCCATTACAATGAGCAGTTCTTC
TRBV10-3,TRBD2,TRBJ2-5,few,CAISERGGPQETQYF,TGTGCCATCAGTGAGCGCGGGGGTCCGCAAGAGACCCAGTACTTC
TRBV2,-,TRBJ1-2,-,CASTTSGVVGYTF,TGTGCTAGCACCACGTCAGGGGTTGTAGGCTACACCTTC
TRBV12-3/TRBV12-4,-,TRBJ2-7,few,CASRGHYGQYF,TGTGCCAGCAGGGGACATTACGGGCAGTACTTC
TRBV7-9,TRBD1,TRBJ1-5,-,CASSQSSGGGQPQHF,TGTGCCAGCAGCCAGAGCTCAGGGGGCGGTCAGCCCCAGCATTTT
TRBV7-2,-,TRBJ1-2,once,CASSFRQENGYTF,TGTGCCAGCAGCTTTAGACAGGAGAATGGCTACACCTTC
TRBV11-2,-,TRBJ1-1,few,CASSFGGAPNTEAFF,TGTGCCAGCAGCTTCGGGGGGGCCCCGAACACTGAAGCTTTCTTT
TRBV9,TRBD1,TRBJ1-1,-,CASSPPRGRTEAFF,TGTGCCAGCAGCCCCCCCAGGGGGAGAACTGAAGCTTTCTTT